This T cell receptor beta chain was found in a study of blood T cell repertoires in COVID-19. At the level of the study: Sources were T cells, B-cell-depleted T cells, or PBMCs; the material itself was cDNA or gDNA.

To note about this clone: Other DNA sequences from this sample encode an identical CDR3 as well.

Germline V CDR1 and CDR2: MNHEY, SVGAGI. The length of the CDR3 is 16 residues. V dropped 0 bases and J dropped 1 base, with 11 bases sitting between them. Clones were read by immunoSEQ multiplex PCR, and TCRdb kept only the in-frame ones, dropping some. The sample has about 200,000 clones; 86% are singletons. Participants spanned ages about 18 to 90 years and resided in about 25 US areas. In the 2 weeks before study entry, exposed participants met a COVID-19 case, which was PCR-confirmed or clinician-diagnosed. The rearrangement links TRBV6-5 to TRBJ2-3, with D maybe TRBD1 (6 bases). The sequenced sample was PBMCs or T cells enriched from blood (not recorded which). The receptor comes from a woman in her twenties or thirties who had been exposed to COVID-19. The DNA of the CDR3 is TGTGCCAGCAGTTACTCGGGCAGGGGAGGCACAGATACGCAGTATTTT. Protein sequence: CASSYSGRGGTDTQYF.